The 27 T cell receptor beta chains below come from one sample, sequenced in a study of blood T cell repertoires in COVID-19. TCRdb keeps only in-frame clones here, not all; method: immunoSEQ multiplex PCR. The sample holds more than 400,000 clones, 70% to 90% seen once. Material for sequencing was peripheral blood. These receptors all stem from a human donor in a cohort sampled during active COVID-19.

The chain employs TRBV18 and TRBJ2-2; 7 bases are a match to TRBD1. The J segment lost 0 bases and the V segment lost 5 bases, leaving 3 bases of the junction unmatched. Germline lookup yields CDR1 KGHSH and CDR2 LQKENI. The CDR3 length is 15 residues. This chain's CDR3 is CASSYGTANTGELFF. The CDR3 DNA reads TGTGCCAGCTCATACGGGACAGCGAACACCGGGGAGCTGTTTTTT.

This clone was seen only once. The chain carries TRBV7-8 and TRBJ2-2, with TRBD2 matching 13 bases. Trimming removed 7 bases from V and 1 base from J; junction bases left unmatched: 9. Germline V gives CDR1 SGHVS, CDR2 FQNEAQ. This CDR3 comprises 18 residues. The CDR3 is CASKYRLAGGLNTGELFF. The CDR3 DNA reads TGTGCCAGCAAATACAGACTAGCGGGAGGCCTGAACACCGGGGAGCTGTTTTTT.

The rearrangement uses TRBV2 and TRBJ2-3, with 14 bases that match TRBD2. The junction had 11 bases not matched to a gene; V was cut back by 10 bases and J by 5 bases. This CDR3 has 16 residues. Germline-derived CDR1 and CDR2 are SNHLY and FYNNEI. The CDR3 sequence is CATSVRLAGGGDTQYF. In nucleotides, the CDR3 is TGTGCCACTTCTGTACGACTAGCGGGAGGGGGAGATACGCAGTATTTT.

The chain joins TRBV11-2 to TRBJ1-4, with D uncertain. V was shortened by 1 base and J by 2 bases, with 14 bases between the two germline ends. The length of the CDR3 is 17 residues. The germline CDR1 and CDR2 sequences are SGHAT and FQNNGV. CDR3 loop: CASSLALTGGTNEKLFF. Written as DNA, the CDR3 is TGTGCCAGCAGCTTAGCTTTGACGGGAGGGACTAATGAAAAACTGTTTTTT.

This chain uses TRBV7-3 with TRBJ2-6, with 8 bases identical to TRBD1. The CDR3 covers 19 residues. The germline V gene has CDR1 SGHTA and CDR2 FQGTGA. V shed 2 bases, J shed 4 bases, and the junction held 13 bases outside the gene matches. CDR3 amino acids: CASSLSPGTGSAGANVLTF. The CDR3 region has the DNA TGTGCCAGCAGCTTATCCCCCGGGACAGGTAGTGCCGGGGCCAACGTCCTGACTTTC.

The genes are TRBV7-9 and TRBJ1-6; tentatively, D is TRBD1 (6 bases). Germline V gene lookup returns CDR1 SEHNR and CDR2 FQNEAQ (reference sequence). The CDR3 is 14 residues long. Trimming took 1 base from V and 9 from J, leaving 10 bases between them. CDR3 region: CASSLEQGRSPLHF. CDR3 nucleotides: TGTGCCAGCAGCTTAGAACAGGGTCGTTCACCCCTCCACTTT.

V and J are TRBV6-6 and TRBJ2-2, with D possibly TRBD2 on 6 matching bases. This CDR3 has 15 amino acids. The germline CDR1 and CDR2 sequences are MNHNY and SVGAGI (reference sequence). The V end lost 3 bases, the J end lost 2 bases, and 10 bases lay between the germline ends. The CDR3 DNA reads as TGTGCCAGCAGTTATCGGGGACTCAACACCGGGGAGCTGTTTTTT. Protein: CASSYRGLNTGELFF.

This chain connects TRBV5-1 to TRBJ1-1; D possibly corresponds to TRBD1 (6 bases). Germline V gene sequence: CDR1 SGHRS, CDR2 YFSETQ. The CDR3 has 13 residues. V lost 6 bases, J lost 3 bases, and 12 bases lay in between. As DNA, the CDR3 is TGCGCCAGCAAGGTGGGGGCGGACACTGAAGCTTTCTTT. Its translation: CASKVGADTEAFF.

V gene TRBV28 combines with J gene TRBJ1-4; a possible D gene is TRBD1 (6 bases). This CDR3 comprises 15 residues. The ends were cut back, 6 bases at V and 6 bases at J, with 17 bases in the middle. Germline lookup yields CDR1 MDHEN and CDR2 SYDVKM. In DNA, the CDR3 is TGTGCCAGCAGCTTAGTGACAGGTGTTTATGAAAAACTGTTTTTT. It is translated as CASSLVTGVYEKLFF.

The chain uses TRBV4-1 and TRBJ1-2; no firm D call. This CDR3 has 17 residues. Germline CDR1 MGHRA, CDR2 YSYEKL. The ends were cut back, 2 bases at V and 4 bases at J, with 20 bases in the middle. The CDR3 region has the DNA TGCGCCAGCAGCCAAATTCCTTCTCTGAGAACCTTCTATGGCTACACCTTC. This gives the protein CASSQIPSLRTFYGYTF.

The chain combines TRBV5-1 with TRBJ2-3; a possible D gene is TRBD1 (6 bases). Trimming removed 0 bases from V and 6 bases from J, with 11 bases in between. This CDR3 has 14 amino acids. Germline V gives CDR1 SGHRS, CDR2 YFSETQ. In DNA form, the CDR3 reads TGCGCCAGCAGCTTGGGGTCAGGGGCGGATACGCAGTATTTT. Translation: CASSLGSGADTQYF.

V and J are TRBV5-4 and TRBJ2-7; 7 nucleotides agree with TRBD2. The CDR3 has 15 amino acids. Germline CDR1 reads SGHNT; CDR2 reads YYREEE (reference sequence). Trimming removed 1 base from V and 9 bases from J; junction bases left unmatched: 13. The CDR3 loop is CASSLSAGETVVQYF. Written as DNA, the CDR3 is TGTGCCAGCAGCTTGTCCGCGGGAGAGACCGTTGTGCAGTACTTC.

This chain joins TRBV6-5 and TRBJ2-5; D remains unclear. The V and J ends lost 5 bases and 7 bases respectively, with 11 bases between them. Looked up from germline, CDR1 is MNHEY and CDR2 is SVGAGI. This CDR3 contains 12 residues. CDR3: CASSQQTGTQYF. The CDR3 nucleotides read TGTGCCAGCAGTCAACAGACCGGGACCCAGTACTTC.

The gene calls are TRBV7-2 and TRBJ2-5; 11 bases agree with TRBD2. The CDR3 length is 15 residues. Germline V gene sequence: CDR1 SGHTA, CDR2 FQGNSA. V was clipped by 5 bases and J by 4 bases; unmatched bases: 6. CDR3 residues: CASSRATSGRETQYF. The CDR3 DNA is TGTGCCAGCAGCCGCGCCACTAGCGGGAGAGAGACCCAGTACTTC.

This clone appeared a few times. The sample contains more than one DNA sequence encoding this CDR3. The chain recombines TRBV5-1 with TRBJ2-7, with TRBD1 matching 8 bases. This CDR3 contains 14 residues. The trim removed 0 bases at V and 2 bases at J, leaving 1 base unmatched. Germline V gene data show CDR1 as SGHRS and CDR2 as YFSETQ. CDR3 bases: TGCGCCAGCAGCTTGGGACAGGGGCCCTACGAGCAGTACTTC. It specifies CASSLGQGPYEQYF.

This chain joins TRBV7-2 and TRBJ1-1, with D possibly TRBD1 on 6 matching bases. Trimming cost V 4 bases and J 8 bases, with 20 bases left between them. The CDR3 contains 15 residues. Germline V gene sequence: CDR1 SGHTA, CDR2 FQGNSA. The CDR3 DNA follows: TGTGCCAGCAGCTCCCCTGAGAAAGGGGGATCAGAAGCTTTCTTT. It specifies CASSSPEKGGSEAFF.

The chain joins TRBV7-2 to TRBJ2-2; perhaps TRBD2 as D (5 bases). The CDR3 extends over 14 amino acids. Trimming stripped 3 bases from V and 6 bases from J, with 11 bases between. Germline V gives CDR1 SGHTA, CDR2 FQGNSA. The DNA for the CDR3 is TGTGCCAGCAGCTTTAGGGTGGGAGCCGGGGAGCTGTTTTTT. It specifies CASSFRVGAGELFF.

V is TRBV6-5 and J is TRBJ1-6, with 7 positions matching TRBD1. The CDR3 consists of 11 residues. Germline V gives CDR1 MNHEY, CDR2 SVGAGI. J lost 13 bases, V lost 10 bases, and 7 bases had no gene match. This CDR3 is CATSKQGPLHF. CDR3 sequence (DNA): TGTGCCACCTCCAAACAGGGGCCCCTCCACTTT.

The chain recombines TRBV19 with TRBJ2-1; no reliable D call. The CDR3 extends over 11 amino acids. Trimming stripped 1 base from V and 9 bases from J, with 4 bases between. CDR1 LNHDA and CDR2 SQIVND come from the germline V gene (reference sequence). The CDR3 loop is CASSIAREQFF. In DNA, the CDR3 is TGTGCCAGTAGTATAGCGCGTGAGCAGTTCTTC.

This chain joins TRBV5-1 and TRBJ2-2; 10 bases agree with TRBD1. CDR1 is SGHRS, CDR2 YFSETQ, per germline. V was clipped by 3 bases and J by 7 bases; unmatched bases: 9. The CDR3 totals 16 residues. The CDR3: CASSSTGTGVSGELFF. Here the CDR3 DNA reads TGCGCCAGCAGCTCAACCGGGACAGGGGTGAGCGGGGAGCTGTTTTTT. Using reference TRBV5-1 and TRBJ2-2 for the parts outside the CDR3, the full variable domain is KAGVTQTPRYLIKTRGQQVTLSCSPISGHRSVSWYQQTPGQGLQFLFEYFSETQRNKGNFPGRFSGRQFSNSRSEMNVSTLELGDSALYLCASSSTGTGVSGELFFGEGSRLTVL.

The CDR3 spells CASSTLTGGINEKLFF. The CDR3 DNA reads TGTGCCAGCAGCACCTTAACAGGGGGCATTAATGAAAAACTGTTTTTT. The chain combines TRBV11-2 with TRBJ1-4, with 9 bases matching TRBD1. Germline V gene lookup returns CDR1 SGHAT and CDR2 FQNNGV. This CDR3 contains 16 residues. Trimming cost V 5 bases and J 4 bases; bases outside gene matches: 8.

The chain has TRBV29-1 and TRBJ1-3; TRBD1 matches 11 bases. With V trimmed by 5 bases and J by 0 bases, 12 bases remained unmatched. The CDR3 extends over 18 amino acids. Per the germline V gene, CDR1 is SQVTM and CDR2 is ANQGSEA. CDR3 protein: CSVLNGTGGAGSGNTIYF. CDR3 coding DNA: TGCAGCGTTCTGAACGGGACAGGGGGTGCAGGCTCTGGAAACACCATATATTTT.

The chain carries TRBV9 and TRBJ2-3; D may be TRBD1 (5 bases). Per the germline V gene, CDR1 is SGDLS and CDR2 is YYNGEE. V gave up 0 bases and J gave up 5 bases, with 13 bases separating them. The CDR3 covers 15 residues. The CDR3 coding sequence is TGTGCCAGCAGCGTAGGTGGGGCTCCTTTAGATACGCAGTATTTT. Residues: CASSVGGAPLDTQYF. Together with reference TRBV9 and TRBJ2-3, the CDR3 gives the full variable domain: DSGVTQTPKHLITATGQRVTLRCSPRSGDLSVYWYQQSLDQGLQFLIQYYNGEERAKGNILERFSAQQFPDLHSELNLSSLELGDSALYFCASSVGGAPLDTQYFGPGTRLTVL.

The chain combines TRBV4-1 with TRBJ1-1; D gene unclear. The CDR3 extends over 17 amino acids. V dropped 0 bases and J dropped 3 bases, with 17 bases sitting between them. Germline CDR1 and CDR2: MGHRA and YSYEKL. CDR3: CASSQDKARVRDTEAFF. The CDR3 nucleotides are TGCGCCAGCAGCCAAGATAAAGCGAGGGTGCGGGACACTGAAGCTTTCTTT.

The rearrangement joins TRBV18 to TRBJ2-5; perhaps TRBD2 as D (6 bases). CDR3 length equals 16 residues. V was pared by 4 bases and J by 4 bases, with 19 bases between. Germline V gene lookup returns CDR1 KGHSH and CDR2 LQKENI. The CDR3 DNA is TGTGCCAGCTCACTTAATAGCGGCCAGGCAGCAGAGACCCAGTACTTC. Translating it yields CASSLNSGQAAETQYF.

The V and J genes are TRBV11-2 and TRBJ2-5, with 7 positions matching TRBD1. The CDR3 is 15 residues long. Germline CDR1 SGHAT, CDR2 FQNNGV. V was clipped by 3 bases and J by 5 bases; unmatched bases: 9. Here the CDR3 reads CASSLGTTQGETQYF. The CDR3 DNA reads TGTGCCAGCAGCTTGGGGACGACACAGGGGGAGACCCAGTACTTC.

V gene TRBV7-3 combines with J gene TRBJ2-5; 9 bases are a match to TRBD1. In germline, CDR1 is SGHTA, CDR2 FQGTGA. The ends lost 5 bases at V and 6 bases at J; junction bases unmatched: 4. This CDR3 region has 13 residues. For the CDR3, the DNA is TGTGCCAGCAGCCGGACAGGGGAAAAGACCCAGTACTTC. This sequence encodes CASSRTGEKTQYF.